This T cell receptor beta chain was sequenced during a study of cytomegalovirus exposure and HLA in healthy donors. Study-level points and caveats: Analysis was carried out at a later point, and it linked a missense DCLRE1C variant to TCR beta V- and J-gene trimming. The study labeled roughly 160 TCR beta chains cytomegalovirus-associated. Apparent HLA restriction characterized most CMV-associated TCR beta chains in a later analysis.

Amplification used 60 Vbeta primers and 13 Jbeta primers. Generated by immunoSEQ multiplex PCR, the TCRdb table keeps only in-frame clones and is missing some. There are tens of thousands of clones in the sample; roughly four fifths occur only once, and 2.9% lies in the top ten. The V end lost 5 bases, the J end lost 2 bases, and 9 bases lay between the germline ends. Germline V CDR1 and CDR2: MNHEY, SMNVEV (reference sequence). The CDR3 consists of 13 residues. As concerns this clone: Its antigen is not identified.

The origin of this receptor is a man aged 50-60 years in good health and CMV-seronegative. J is TRBJ1-2 and V is TRBV27; D not certain. The specimen was PBMCs. CDR3: CASSDDLNYGYTF. The CDR3 DNA follows: TGTGCCAGCAGTGATGACTTGAACTATGGCTACACCTTC.